This T cell receptor beta chain derives from a study of chemoradiotherapy in HPV16-positive cancers. Turning to the study itself: Candidate HPV-specific T-cell clones and common TCR motifs came from functional assays in two HPV16-positive patients.

As to this clone: Antigen: not known.

Sequencing used immunoSEQ multiplex PCR; TCRdb keeps in-frame clones, though not all of them. Among 9,500 to 15,000 clones, roughly 90% were seen once, and the ten largest hold about 2.2%. The study's findings and limits: HPV-specific T cells were functionally defined from only a couple of HPV16-positive patients. For HPV16-positive patients, expanding HPV-responsive T cells associated with longer recurrence-free survival. Candidate HPV-specific clones and E7-related TCR motifs grew in tumor during treatment.

This CDR3 has 17 amino acids. Germline V gene data show CDR1 as KGHSH and CDR2 as LQKENI. V lost 3 bases and J lost 2, with 17 bases in between. The starting material was blood, obtained from a patient who underwent chemoradiotherapy. The chain couples TRBV18 to TRBJ1-5; D is uncertain. This receptor was obtained from a human donor with HPV-associated anogenital cancer. CDR3 sequence reads: CASSPRVAKYGNQPQHF. As DNA, the CDR3 is TGTGCCAGCTCACCGAGGGTGGCAAAATATGGCAATCAGCCCCAGCATTTT.